The 23 T cell receptor beta chains presented below share a single source sample, sequenced in a study of OX40 agonist ivuxolimab in advanced cancers. The data were produced by immunoSEQ multiplex PCR, yet TCRdb's version contains in-frame clones alone and is incomplete. Here the sample spans 50,000 to 75,000 clones, 86% being singletons. Sequencing was performed on CD4+ or CD8+ T cells sorted from blood, taken in a trial of the OX40 agonist ivuxolimab. The source is an adult with an advanced solid tumor such as melanoma, head and neck, liver or kidney cancer.

The chain joins TRBV29-1 to TRBJ1-2, with 7 bases that match TRBD1. The trim removed 0 bases at V and 5 bases at J, leaving 9 bases unmatched. Germline V CDR1 and CDR2: SQVTM, ANQGSEA. The CDR3 has 15 residues. CDR3 sequence (DNA): TGCAGCGTTGAAGATCCGCTAAGGACAGGTTATGGCTACACCTTC. Protein: CSVEDPLRTGYGYTF.

The chain combines TRBV6-1 with TRBJ1-3; 12 bases map to TRBD1. Trimming cost V 0 bases and J 2 bases; bases outside gene matches: 8. The germline gives CDR1 MNHNS, CDR2 SASEGT. The CDR3 is 19 amino acids. The CDR3: CASSEASSGTGGPGNTIYF. CDR3 nucleotide sequence: TGTGCCAGCAGTGAAGCGAGTTCCGGGACAGGGGGCCCTGGAAACACCATATATTTT.

V is TRBV9 and J is TRBJ2-1; unclear D gene. The CDR3 runs 15 residues. With 4 bases removed from V and 4 bases from J, the gap between germline ends came to 15 bases. Per the germline V gene, CDR1 is SGDLS and CDR2 is YYNGEE. The CDR3 loop is CASSPTDGVYNEQFF. The CDR3 nucleotides read TGTGCCAGCAGCCCCACCGACGGAGTTTACAATGAGCAGTTCTTC.

This clone was picked up one time. This chain uses TRBV13 with TRBJ1-5, with TRBD1 matching over 7 bases. Germline V lookup: CDR1 PRHDT, CDR2 FYEKMQ (reference sequence). CDR3 length: 16 residues. Losses at the gene ends were 4 bases for V and 0 bases for J; bases not matched to a gene: 6. The CDR3 region has the DNA TGTGCCAGCAGCTCTTACCGACAGGGTAGCAATCAGCCCCAGCATTTT. Amino acids: CASSSYRQGSNQPQHF.

The genes are TRBV19 and TRBJ2-3; TRBD2 might be the D (6 bases). The CDR3 is made up of 14 amino acids. CDR1 and CDR2 from the germline V gene are LNHDA and SQIVND (reference sequence). V shed 5 bases and J shed 3 bases, with 12 bases lying between them. The CDR3 DNA is TGTGCCAGTAGTTGGAGGGGAGATACAGATACGCAGTATTTT. The encoded protein is CASSWRGDTDTQYF.

The chain uses TRBV2 and TRBJ1-2; D unresolved. The V gene's germline CDR1 is SNHLY and CDR2 FYNNEI. The CDR3 totals 13 residues. V was shortened by 1 base and J by 6 bases, with 9 bases between the two germline ends. The CDR3 reads CASSEGPGDGYTF. The CDR3 DNA sequence: TGTGCCAGCAGTGAAGGGCCCGGAGATGGCTACACCTTC.

The rearrangement links TRBV5-1 to TRBJ2-1, with 11 nucleotides matching TRBD2. This CDR3 comprises 17 residues. The V and J ends lost 3 bases and 0 bases, in that order; junction bases with no gene match: 5. Germline V gives CDR1 SGHRS, CDR2 YFSETQ. CDR3 bases: TGCGCCAGCAGCTCGGGACTAGCGGCAAGCTCCTACAATGAGCAGTTCTTC. It specifies CASSSGLAASSYNEQFF.

The chain recombines TRBV2 with TRBJ2-5, with TRBD2 matching over 14 bases. V shed 6 bases, J shed 5 bases, and the junction held 5 bases outside the gene matches. Germline CDR1 is SNHLY and CDR2 is FYNNEI. CDR3 length equals 15 residues. This CDR3 reads CASRSTSGRAETQYF. Here the CDR3 DNA reads TGTGCCAGCAGGTCGACTAGCGGGAGGGCGGAGACCCAGTACTTC. The variable domain in full, completed from reference TRBV2 and TRBJ2-5, reads EPEVTQTPSHQVTQMGQEVILRCVPISNHLYFYWYRQILGQKVEFLVSFYNNEISEKSEIFDDQFSVERPDGSNFTLKIRSTKLEDSAMYFCASRSTSGRAETQYFGPGTRLLVL.

The V and J genes are TRBV30 and TRBJ1-5; maybe TRBD1 (6 bases). The V gene lost 2 bases and the J gene lost 3 bases, with 8 bases spanning the gap. This CDR3 has 13 residues. Germline values: CDR1 GTSNPN, CDR2 SVGIG (reference sequence). Here the CDR3 DNA reads TGTGCCTGGAGTAGGGACAACAATCAGCCCCAGCATTTT. Its protein is CAWSRDNNQPQHF.

This chain links TRBV7-2 with TRBJ2-3, with 8 nucleotides matching TRBD2. The V and J ends lost 6 bases and 3 bases, in that order; junction bases with no gene match: 5. Germline values: CDR1 SGHTA, CDR2 FQGNSA. This CDR3 comprises 14 residues. The CDR3 DNA is TGTGCCAGCAGGAGCCGACTAGCGACAGATACGCAGTATTTT. This codes for CASRSRLATDTQYF.

This chain joins TRBV12-5 and TRBJ2-1; 9 nucleotides match TRBD1. The germline V gene encodes CDR1 LGHNT and CDR2 FRNRAP. CDR3 size: 15 residues. Trimming removed 2 bases from V and 7 bases from J; junction bases left unmatched: 6. CDR3 region: CASGLSGTGWNEQFF. The CDR3 DNA reads as TGTGCTAGTGGTTTGTCCGGGACAGGGTGGAATGAGCAGTTCTTC. The full variable domain, its missing parts supplied by reference TRBV12-5 and TRBJ2-1, is DARVTQTPRHKVTEMGQEVTMRCQPILGHNTVFWYRQTMMQGLELLAYFRNRAPLDDSGMPKDRFSAEMPDATLATLKIQPSEPRDSAVYFCASGLSGTGWNEQFFGPGTRLTVL.

The CDR3 spells CASRALVYEQYF. The CDR3 region has the DNA TGTGCCAGCAGGGCCCTAGTGTACGAGCAGTACTTC. The chain has TRBV2 and TRBJ2-7; unclear D gene. Germline V CDR1 and CDR2: SNHLY, FYNNEI. CDR3 length: 12 residues. V was pared by 6 bases and J by 4 bases, with 10 bases between.

This sequence joins TRBV10-1 and TRBJ1-1, with 9 nucleotides matching TRBD1. The germline V gene has CDR1 WNHNN and CDR2 SYGVQD (reference sequence). CDR3 length equals 15 residues. The trim removed 4 bases at V and 4 bases at J, leaving 7 bases unmatched. CDR3 DNA: TGCGCCAGCAGTGTACCACGGACAGGGGCCACTGAAGCTTTCTTT. It codes for CASSVPRTGATEAFF.

This chain connects TRBV19 to TRBJ2-1; 8 positions agree with TRBD2. This CDR3 has 15 amino acids. Germline V gene data show CDR1 as LNHDA and CDR2 as SQIVND (reference sequence). With V trimmed by 8 bases and J by 2 bases, 8 bases remained unmatched. Here the CDR3 DNA reads TGTGCCAGTTCGACTAGCGCGATTACCTACAATGAGCAGTTCTTC. Protein: CASSTSAITYNEQFF.

The chain combines TRBV4-2 with TRBJ1-6; D unclear. CDR3 length equals 16 residues. The V end lost 0 bases, the J end lost 4 bases, and 10 bases lay between the germline ends. Germline V gene data show CDR1 as LGHNA and CDR2 as YNFKEQ. The CDR3 DNA is TGTGCCAGCAGCCAAGATCAGACCGAATATAATTCACCCCTCCACTTT. It specifies CASSQDQTEYNSPLHF.

The chain joins TRBV5-1 to TRBJ1-5; possibly TRBD1 for D (5 bases). This CDR3 region has 15 residues. V lost 7 bases to trimming and J lost 1 base, with 15 bases between them. The germline CDR1 and CDR2 sequences are SGHRS and YFSETQ. CDR3 DNA sequence: TGCGCCAGCTCTTCGGGAGGGGACAGCAATCAGCCCCAGCATTTT. Encoded protein: CASSSGGDSNQPQHF.

Only one count was recorded for this clone. The chain carries TRBV6-6 and TRBJ2-7, with D tentatively TRBD2 (5 bases). The V gene's germline CDR1 is MNHNY and CDR2 SVGAGI (reference sequence). The V gene lost 0 bases and the J gene lost 3 bases, with 9 bases spanning the gap. CDR3 length: 14 amino acids. The CDR3 DNA reads as TGTGCCAGCAGTTACTCGACTGAGGGCTACGAGCAGTACTTC. It specifies CASSYSTEGYEQYF.

This clone was counted a single time. CDR3 residues: CASSAPMGLAGVNEQFF. The DNA of the CDR3 is TGTGCCAGCAGCGCGCCAATGGGACTAGCGGGAGTCAATGAGCAGTTCTTC. This chain joins TRBV5-4 and TRBJ2-1; the match to TRBD2 covers 14 bases. This CDR3 is 17 amino acids long. The germline gives CDR1 SGHNT, CDR2 YYREEE (reference sequence). V dropped 4 bases and J dropped 6; count of bases not matched to a gene: 9.

This chain uses TRBV7-9 with TRBJ1-1; TRBD1 aligns across 7 bases. The CDR3 is 14 amino acids. Losses at the gene ends were 1 base for V and 8 bases for J; bases not matched to a gene: 7. CDR1 is SEHNR, CDR2 FQNEAQ, per germline (reference sequence). The CDR3 reads CASSLGGQTLEAFF. In DNA, the CDR3 is TGTGCCAGCAGCTTAGGGGGACAGACATTAGAAGCTTTCTTT. The entire variable domain, with the rest obtained from reference TRBV7-9 and TRBJ1-1, is as follows: DTGVSQNPRHKITKRGQNVTFRCDPISEHNRLYWYRQTLGQGPEFLTYFQNEAQLEKSRLLSDRFSAERPKGSFSTLEIQRTEQGDSAMYLCASSLGGQTLEAFFGQGTRLTVV.

Only a few counts were recorded for this clone. The chain carries TRBV5-4 and TRBJ2-6; D uncertain. The CDR3 is made up of 16 amino acids. From germline, CDR1 is SGHNT and CDR2 YYREEE (reference sequence). V was clipped by 3 bases and J by 0 bases, with 10 bases between them. The CDR3 loop reads CASSSGRNSGANVLTF. The CDR3 DNA sequence: TGTGCCAGCAGCTCAGGACGGAACTCTGGGGCCAACGTCCTGACTTTC.

The V and J genes are TRBV29-1 and TRBJ2-2, with 8 bases that match TRBD1. The CDR3 has 14 amino acids. The V gene's germline CDR1 is SQVTM and CDR2 ANQGSEA. With 4 bases clipped from V and 2 bases from J, the junction kept 3 bases outside the gene matches. The CDR3 protein is CSVGTGGNTGELFF. CDR3 bases: TGCAGCGTTGGAACAGGGGGTAACACCGGGGAGCTGTTTTTT.

This clone was observed a handful of times. This chain links TRBV15 with TRBJ2-7; D is perhaps TRBD1 or TRBD2 (5 bases each). Trimming shortened V by 6 bases and J by 3 bases, and 15 bases separated the two germline ends. The CDR3 has 14 amino acids. Per the germline V gene, CDR1 is LNHNV and CDR2 is YYDKDF (reference sequence). The CDR3, as DNA: TGTGCCACCAGTAGGGACCTACAAGGCTACGAGCAGTACTTC. Translating it yields CATSRDLQGYEQYF.

J is TRBJ1-4 and V is TRBV5-8; no reliable D call. The V end was cut by 4 bases, the J end by 8 bases, with 18 bases between. This CDR3 comprises 15 residues. The germline gives CDR1 SGHTS, CDR2 YDEGEE. CDR3 region: CASSPGASGDEKLFF. The CDR3 region has the DNA TGTGCCAGCAGCCCGGGAGCGAGTGGCGACGAAAAACTGTTTTTT.